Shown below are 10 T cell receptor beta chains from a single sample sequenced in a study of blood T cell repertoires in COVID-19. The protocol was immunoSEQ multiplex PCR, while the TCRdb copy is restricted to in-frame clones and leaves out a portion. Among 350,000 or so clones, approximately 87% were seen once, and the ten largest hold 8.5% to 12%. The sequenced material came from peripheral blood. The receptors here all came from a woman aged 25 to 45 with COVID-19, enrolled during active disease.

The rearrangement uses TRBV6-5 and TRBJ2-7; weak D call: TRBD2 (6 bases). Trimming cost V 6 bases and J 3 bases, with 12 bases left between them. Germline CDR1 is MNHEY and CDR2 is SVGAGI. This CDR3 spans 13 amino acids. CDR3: CASSVQRVYEQYF. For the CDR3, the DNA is TGTGCCAGCAGCGTCCAGCGGGTCTACGAGCAGTACTTC.

Written as DNA, the CDR3 is TGTGCCAGCAGTGAAGCGATGGGACTAGGAAGAGAGACCCAGTACTTC. It encodes CASSEAMGLGRETQYF. The gene calls are TRBV6-1 and TRBJ2-5, with 8 bases aligning to TRBD2. After removal of 0 bases from V and 4 bases from J, the junction contained 7 bases not matched to a gene. CDR1 is MNHNS, CDR2 SASEGT, per germline. The CDR3 has 16 amino acids.

CDR3 amino acids: CASSPPTGMGEKLFF. The CDR3 coding sequence is TGTGCCAGCAGTCCTCCGACAGGTATGGGCGAAAAACTGTTTTTT. The V gene is TRBV28, the J gene TRBJ1-4; D possibly corresponds to TRBD1 (6 bases). V dropped 5 bases and J dropped 8 bases, with 18 bases sitting between them. Looked up from germline, CDR1 is MDHEN and CDR2 is SYDVKM. The CDR3 is 15 residues long.

The CDR3 bases are TGTGCCAGCAGCCCAGGACCCCCGGGGAGAACTGAAGCTTTCTTT. Translating gives CASSPGPPGRTEAFF. The gene calls are TRBV5-6 and TRBJ1-1; D is undetermined. The germline V gene has CDR1 SGHDT and CDR2 YYEEEE. Trimming pared 4 bases from V and 5 bases from J, leaving 18 bases between. The CDR3 has 15 amino acids.

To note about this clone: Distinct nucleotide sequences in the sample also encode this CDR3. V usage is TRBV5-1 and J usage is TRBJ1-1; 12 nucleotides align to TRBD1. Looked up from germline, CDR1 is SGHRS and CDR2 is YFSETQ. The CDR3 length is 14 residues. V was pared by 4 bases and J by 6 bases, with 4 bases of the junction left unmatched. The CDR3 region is CASSRGQGAAEAFF. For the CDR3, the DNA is TGCGCCAGCAGCCGGGGACAGGGGGCCGCTGAAGCTTTCTTT.

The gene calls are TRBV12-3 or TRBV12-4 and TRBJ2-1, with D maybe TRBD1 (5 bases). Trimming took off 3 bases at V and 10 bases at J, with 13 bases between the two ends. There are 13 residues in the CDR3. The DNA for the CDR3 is TGTGCCAGCAGTTTGACCAGCAAGGGGGAGCAGTTCTTC. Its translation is CASSLTSKGEQFF.

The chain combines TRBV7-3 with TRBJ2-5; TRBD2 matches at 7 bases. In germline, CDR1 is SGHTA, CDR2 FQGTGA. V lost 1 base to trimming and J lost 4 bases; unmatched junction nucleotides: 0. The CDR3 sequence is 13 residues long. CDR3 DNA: TGTGCCAGCAGCTTAAGCGGGAGAGAGACCCAGTACTTC. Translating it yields CASSLSGRETQYF.

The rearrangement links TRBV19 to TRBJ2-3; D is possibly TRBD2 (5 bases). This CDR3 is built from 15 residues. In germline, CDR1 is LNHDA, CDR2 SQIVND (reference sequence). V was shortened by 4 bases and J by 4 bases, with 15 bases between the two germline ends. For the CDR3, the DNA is TGTGCCAGTAGTACGAGCGGAATCAAATCAGATACGCAGTATTTT. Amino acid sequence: CASSTSGIKSDTQYF.

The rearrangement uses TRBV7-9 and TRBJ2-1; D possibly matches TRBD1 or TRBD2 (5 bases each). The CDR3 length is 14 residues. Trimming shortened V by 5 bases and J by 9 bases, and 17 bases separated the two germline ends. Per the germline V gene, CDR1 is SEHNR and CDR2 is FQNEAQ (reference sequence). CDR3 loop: CASSLGTPEGEQFF. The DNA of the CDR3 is TGTGCCAGCAGCCTAGGGACCCCTGAGGGTGAGCAGTTCTTC.

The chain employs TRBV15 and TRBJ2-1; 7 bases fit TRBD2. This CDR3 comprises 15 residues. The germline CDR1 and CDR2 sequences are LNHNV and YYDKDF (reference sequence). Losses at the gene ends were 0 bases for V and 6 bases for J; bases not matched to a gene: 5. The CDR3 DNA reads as TGTGCCACCAGCAGAGATCGTGGGAGGGCCAATGAGCAGTTCTTC. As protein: CATSRDRGRANEQFF.